The following is a T cell receptor (beta chain) sequence with its context. The CDR3 spans 14 residues. Trimming took 0 bases from V and 4 from J, leaving 9 bases between them. Per germline, CDR1 SGHAT and CDR2 FQNNGV. This sample was taken from a study of OX40 agonist ivuxolimab in advanced cancers. Repertoires were generated with immunoSEQ multiplex PCR, while TCRdb's copy carries only in-frame clones and drops some. Among over 60,000 clones, about 85% were seen once, and the ten largest hold roughly 3.9%. The sequencing used CD4+ or CD8+ T cells sorted from blood, collected in a trial of the OX40 agonist ivuxolimab. This sequence was found in an adult with an advanced solid tumor such as melanoma, head and neck, liver or kidney cancer. The rearrangement uses TRBV11-2 and TRBJ1-1, with D hard to call. The CDR3 nucleotides are TGTGCCAGCAGCTTAGACGTGGGGAGCACTGAAGCTTTCTTT. Protein product: CASSLDVGSTEAFF. Looking up the rest from reference TRBV11-2 and TRBJ1-1 gives the full variable domain: EAGVAQSPRYKIIEKRQSVAFWCNPISGHATLYWYQQILGQGPKLLIQFQNNGVVDDSQLPKDRFSAERLKGVDSTLKIQPAKLEDSAVYLCASSLDVGSTEAFFGQGTRLTVV.